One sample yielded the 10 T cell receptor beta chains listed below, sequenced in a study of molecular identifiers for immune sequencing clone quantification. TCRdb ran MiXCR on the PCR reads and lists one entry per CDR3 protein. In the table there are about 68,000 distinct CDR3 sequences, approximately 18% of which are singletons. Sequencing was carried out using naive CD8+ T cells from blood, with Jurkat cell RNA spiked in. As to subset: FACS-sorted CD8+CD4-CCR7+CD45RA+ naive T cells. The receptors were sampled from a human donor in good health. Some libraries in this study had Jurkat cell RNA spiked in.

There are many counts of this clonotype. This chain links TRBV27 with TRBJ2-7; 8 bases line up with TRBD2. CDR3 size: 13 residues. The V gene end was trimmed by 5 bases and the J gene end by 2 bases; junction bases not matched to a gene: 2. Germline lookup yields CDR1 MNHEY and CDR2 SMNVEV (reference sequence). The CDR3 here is CASSPLAAYEQYF. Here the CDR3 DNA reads TGTGCCAGCAGTCCACTAGCGGCCTACGAGCAGTACTTC.

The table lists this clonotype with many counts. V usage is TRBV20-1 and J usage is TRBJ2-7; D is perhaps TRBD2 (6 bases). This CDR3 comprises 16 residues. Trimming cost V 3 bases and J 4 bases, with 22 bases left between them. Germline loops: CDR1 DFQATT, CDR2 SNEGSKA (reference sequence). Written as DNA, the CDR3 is TGCAGTGCTAGGCCCACCGTTCTGACTAGGGTGTACGAGCAGTACTTC. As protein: CSARPTVLTRVYEQYF.

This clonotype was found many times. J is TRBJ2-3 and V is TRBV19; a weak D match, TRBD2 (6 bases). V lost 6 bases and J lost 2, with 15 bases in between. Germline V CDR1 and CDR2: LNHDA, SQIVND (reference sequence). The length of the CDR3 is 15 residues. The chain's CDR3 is CASSSLVAATDTQYF. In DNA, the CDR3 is TGTGCCAGTAGCTCGTTGGTAGCGGCCACAGATACGCAGTATTTT.

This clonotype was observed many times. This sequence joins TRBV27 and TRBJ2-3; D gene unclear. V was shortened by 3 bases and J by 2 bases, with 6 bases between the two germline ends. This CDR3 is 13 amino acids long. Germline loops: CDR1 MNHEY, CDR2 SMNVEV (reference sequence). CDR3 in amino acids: CASSFGDTDTQYF. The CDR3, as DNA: TGTGCCAGCAGTTTTGGAGACACAGATACGCAGTATTTT.

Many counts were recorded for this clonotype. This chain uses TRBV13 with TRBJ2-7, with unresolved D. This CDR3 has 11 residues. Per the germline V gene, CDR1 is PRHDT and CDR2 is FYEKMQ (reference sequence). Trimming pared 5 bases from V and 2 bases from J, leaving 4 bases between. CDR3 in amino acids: CASSPAYEQYF. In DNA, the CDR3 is TGTGCCAGCAGCCCCGCCTACGAGCAGTACTTC.

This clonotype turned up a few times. The CDR3 spells CASSGLAGFNEQFF. The CDR3 DNA is TGTGCCAGCAGCGGACTAGCGGGATTTAATGAGCAGTTCTTC. The chain combines TRBV7-9 with TRBJ2-1, with 12 nucleotides matching TRBD2. Germline V gene lookup returns CDR1 SEHNR and CDR2 FQNEAQ (reference sequence). Trimming removed 5 bases from V and 7 bases from J; junction bases left unmatched: 3. This CDR3 region has 14 residues.

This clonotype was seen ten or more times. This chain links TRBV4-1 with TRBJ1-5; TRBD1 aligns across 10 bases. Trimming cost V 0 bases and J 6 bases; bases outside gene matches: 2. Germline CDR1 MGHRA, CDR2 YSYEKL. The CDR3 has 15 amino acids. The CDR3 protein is CASSQEGQGIQPQHF. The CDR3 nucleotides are TGCGCCAGCAGCCAAGAGGGACAGGGGATTCAGCCCCAGCATTTT.

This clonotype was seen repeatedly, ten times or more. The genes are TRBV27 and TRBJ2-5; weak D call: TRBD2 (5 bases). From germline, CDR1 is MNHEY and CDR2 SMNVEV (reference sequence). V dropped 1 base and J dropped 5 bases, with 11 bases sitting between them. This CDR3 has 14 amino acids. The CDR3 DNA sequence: TGTGCCAGCAGTTTATTAAGCGGTCCGGAGACCCAGTACTTC. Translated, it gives CASSLLSGPETQYF.

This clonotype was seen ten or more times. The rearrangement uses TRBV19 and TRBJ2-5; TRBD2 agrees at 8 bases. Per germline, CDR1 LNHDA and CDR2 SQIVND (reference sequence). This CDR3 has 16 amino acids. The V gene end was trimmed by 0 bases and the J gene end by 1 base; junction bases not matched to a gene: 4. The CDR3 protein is CASSIDWGTSQETQYF. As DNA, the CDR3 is TGTGCCAGTAGTATAGATTGGGGGACTAGCCAAGAGACCCAGTACTTC.

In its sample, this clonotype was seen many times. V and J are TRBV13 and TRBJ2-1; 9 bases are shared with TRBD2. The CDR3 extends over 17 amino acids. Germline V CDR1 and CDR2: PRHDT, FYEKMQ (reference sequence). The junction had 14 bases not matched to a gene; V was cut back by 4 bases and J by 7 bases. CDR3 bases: TGTGCCAGCAGCTGGAGCGGTGACGCGGGAGGGTTGAATGAGCAGTTCTTC. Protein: CASSWSGDAGGLNEQFF. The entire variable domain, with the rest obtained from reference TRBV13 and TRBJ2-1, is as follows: AAGVIQSPRHLIKEKRETATLKCYPIPRHDTVYWYQQGPGQDPQFLISFYEKMQSDKGSIPDRFSAQQFSDYHSELNMSSLELGDSALYFCASSWSGDAGGLNEQFFGPGTRLTVL.